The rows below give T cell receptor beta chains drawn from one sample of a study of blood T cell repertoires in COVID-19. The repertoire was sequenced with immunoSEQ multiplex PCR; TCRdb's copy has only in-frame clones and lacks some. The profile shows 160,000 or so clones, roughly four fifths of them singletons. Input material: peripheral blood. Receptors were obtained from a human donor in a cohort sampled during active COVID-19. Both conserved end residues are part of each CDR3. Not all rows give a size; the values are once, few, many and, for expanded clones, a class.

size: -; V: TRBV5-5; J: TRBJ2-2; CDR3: CASSLEGGITGELFF
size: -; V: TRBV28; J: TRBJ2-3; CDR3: CASSLLGGARGTDTQYF
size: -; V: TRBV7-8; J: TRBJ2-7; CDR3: CASRAGDGAYEQYF
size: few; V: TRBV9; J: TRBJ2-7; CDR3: CASSVGLAATYEQYF
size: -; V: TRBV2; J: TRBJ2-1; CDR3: CASSLGAPGNEQFF
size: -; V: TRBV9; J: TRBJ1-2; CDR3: CASSETLSGAGGLRGYTF
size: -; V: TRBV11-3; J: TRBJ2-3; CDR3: CASSLGGHRTDTQYF
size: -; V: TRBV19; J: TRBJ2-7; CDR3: CASSTTGREDEQYF
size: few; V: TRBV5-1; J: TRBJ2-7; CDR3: CASSLVSYEQYF
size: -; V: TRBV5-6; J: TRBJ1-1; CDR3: CASSLPQGSMNTEAFF